Listed below are T cell receptor beta chains from one sample, sequenced in a study of T cells after posttransplantation cyclophosphamide. Some clones are missing from TCRdb's copy, which holds only in-frame ones; the method was immunoSEQ multiplex PCR. In the table there are about 28,000 clones, 86% of which are singletons. Sequencing was carried out using PBMCs. The receptors derive from a man aged 45-60 years. Each CDR3 is given with its conserved first and last residue. The D gene is left open where the match is weak. Size values are once, few and many counts, or a class for expanded clones, and some rows have none.

size | D | J | V | CDR3 | DNA
. | TRBD2 | TRBJ2-7 | TRBV10-3 | CAISEGGGFYEQYF | TGTGCCATCAGTGAGGGGGGGGGATTCTACGAGCAGTACTTC
few | . | TRBJ2-7 | TRBV27 | CASRTDRIVQGRYEQYF | TGTGCCAGCCGTACAGATAGGATAGTACAGGGGAGGTACGAGCAGTACTTC
few | TRBD2 | TRBJ2-5 | TRBV15 | CATSREAGGWETQYF | TGTGCCACCAGCAGAGAAGCGGGGGGGTGGGAGACCCAGTACTTC
. | TRBD2 | TRBJ2-3 | TRBV5-6 | CASTPRGGRDTDTQYF | TGTGCCAGCACCCCCCGTGGCGGGAGAGACACAGATACGCAGTATTTT
. | TRBD2 | TRBJ2-7 | TRBV5-8 | CASSKVLAREGSYEQYF | TGTGCCAGCAGCAAAGTGCTGGCCCGGGAGGGGTCCTACGAGCAGTACTTC
. | TRBD1 | TRBJ2-7 | TRBV19 | CASRQGGYYEQYF | TGTGCCAGTCGACAGGGGGGCTACTACGAGCAGTACTTC
. | . | TRBJ1-1 | TRBV4-1 | CASSPPGIMNTEAFF | TGCGCCAGCAGCCCCCCCGGGATCATGAACACTGAAGCTTTCTTT
. | TRBD2 | TRBJ2-1 | TRBV28 | CASRESGGRRGGQFF | TGTGCCAGCAGAGAAAGCGGGGGGCGTCGTGGGGGGCAGTTCTTC
. | . | TRBJ2-3 | TRBV10-3 | CAISEKRDTQYF | TGTGCCATCAGTGAGAAGAGAGATACGCAGTATTTT
once | . | TRBJ1-1 | TRBV5-8 | CASRRTVPEAFF | TGTGCCAGCAGACGGACAGTCCCTGAAGCTTTCTTT
. | . | TRBJ1-1 | TRBV10-3 | CAISGARVRDAQAFF | TGTGCCATCAGTGGCGCGCGGGTGAGGGATGCGCAAGCTTTCTTT
. | . | TRBJ1-2 | TRBV7-2 | CASSFSQGPYGYTF | TGTGCCAGCAGCTTTAGTCAGGGTCCTTATGGCTACACCTTC
. | TRBD2 | TRBJ2-1 | TRBV6-1 | CASRGTSSYNEQFF | TGTGCCAGCAGGGGGACTAGTTCCTACAATGAGCAGTTCTTC
. | TRBD2 | TRBJ2-1 | TRBV7-3 | CASSMAGGSYNEQFF | TGTGCCAGCAGCATGGCGGGAGGGTCCTACAATGAGCAGTTCTTC
. | . | TRBJ1-2 | TRBV25-1 | CASRPDGGNYGYTF | TGTGCCAGCAGACCGGACGGGGGAAACTATGGCTACACCTTC
. | . | TRBJ1-2 | TRBV30 | CAWKETGGSGYTF | TGTGCCTGGAAAGAAACAGGCGGAAGTGGCTACACCTTC
. | . | TRBJ1-5 | TRBV9 | CASSARGGQPQHF | TGTGCCAGCAGCGCCCGTGGAGGCCAGCCCCAGCATTTT
. | . | TRBJ2-4 | TRBV5-6 | CASSLGRNSPFLRRDF | TGTGCCAGCAGCTTAGGGCGGAACAGTCCGTTCCTTAGGCGGGACTTC
. | . | TRBJ2-1 | TRBV5-6 | CASSLGRSGEQFF | TGTGCCAGCAGCTTGGGCCGAAGCGGTGAGCAGTTCTTC
. | TRBD1 | TRBJ1-5 | TRBV5-1 | CASSPQGGEPQHF | TGCGCCAGCAGTCCACAGGGGGGGGAGCCCCAGCATTTT
once | . | TRBJ2-3 | TRBV29-1 | CSVPPGCGFTDTQYF | TGCAGCGTCCCCCCGGGATGCGGATTCACAGATACGCAGTATTTT
few | TRBD2 | TRBJ2-3 | TRBV29-1 | CSLGGVGTDTQYF | TGCAGCCTTGGGGGGGTCGGTACAGATACGCAGTATTTT
once | TRBD1 | TRBJ1-2 | TRBV18 | CASSPPPGQGDGYTF | TGTGCCAGCTCACCACCTCCGGGACAGGGAGATGGCTACACCTTC
. | TRBD1 | TRBJ1-6 | TRBV5-1 | CASSLNPGGLNSPLHF | TGCGCCAGCAGCTTGAACCCAGGGGGCTTGAATTCACCCCTCCACTTT
. | . | TRBJ1-1 | TRBV5-1 | CASSQGTIISNTEAFF | TGCGCCAGCAGTCAGGGGACGATCATTTCTAACACTGAAGCTTTCTTT
. | TRBD2 | TRBJ2-1 | TRBV28 | CASTKAGESYNEQFF | TGTGCCAGCACGAAGGCGGGGGAGTCCTACAATGAGCAGTTCTTC
. | . | TRBJ2-7 | TRBV27 | CASSLSMRVNVGEQYF | TGTGCCAGCAGTTTATCGATGAGGGTGAATGTGGGGGAGCAGTACTTC
. | . | TRBJ2-7 | TRBV6-1 | CASSEAINYEQYF | TGTGCCAGCAGTGAGGCCATAAACTACGAGCAGTACTTC
. | . | TRBJ1-2 | TRBV6-6 | CASSRNGYTF | TGTGCCAGCAGCCGTAATGGCTACACCTTC
. | . | TRBJ2-3 | TRBV5-1 | CASSPGDSPGDTQYF | TGCGCCAGCAGCCCCGGGGACTCGCCCGGTGATACGCAGTATTTT
. | . | TRBJ2-5 | TRBV4-3 | CASSQDRDETQYF | TGCGCCAGCAGCCAAGACAGGGATGAGACCCAGTACTTC